One and the same sample provided the 12 T cell receptor beta chains below, sequenced in a study of T cell therapy after organ transplantation (dated by TCRdb to between 2017 and 2020). The label giving this sample's time point can be read as: 4-8 weeks after completion of therapy. No antigen has been identified for these receptors. To prepare the library, the immunoSEQ multiplex PCR assay was applied. TCRdb obtained this table from immuneACCESS and retained in-frame rearrangements with V and J assigned. These tables miss some clones; where compared with another copy, unresolved V genes account for less than half of the shortfall, and the remainder is unexplained. In all, the sample holds nearly 20,000 clones, and roughly four fifths of those were seen once. Jointly, the top ten make up 9.2% of the sample. Material: CD8+ T cells from blood, obtained after autologous CMV-specific T cell therapy. These receptors were collected from a human patient who had received a solid organ transplant and had CMV disease. After a transplant, not all T cells may be the patient's own; some may come from the graft donor.

The rearrangement links TRBV7-7 to TRBJ2-5, with a possible D match to TRBD1 (6 bases). Germline lookup yields CDR1 SSHAT and CDR2 FNYEAQ (reference sequence). The V gene lost 3 bases and the J gene lost 2 bases, with 13 bases spanning the gap. The CDR3 spans 15 residues. The CDR3 sequence: CASSFKQGPQETQYF. CDR3 coding DNA: TGTGCCAGCAGCTTTAAACAGGGACCACAAGAGACCCAGTACTTC.

This clone was observed a handful of times. V and J are TRBV30 and TRBJ1-1; D is perhaps TRBD1 (6 bases). V gave up 5 bases and J gave up 8 bases, with 24 bases separating them. Germline CDR1 reads GTSNPN; CDR2 reads SVGIG (reference sequence). The CDR3 extends over 15 amino acids. Here the CDR3 reads CAWDLTGTGGSEAFF. DNA of the CDR3: TGTGCCTGGGACCTTACAGGGACGGGTGGGTCGGAAGCTTTCTTT. Full variable domain (rest looked up from reference TRBV30 and TRBJ1-1): SQTIHQWPATLVQPVGSPLSLECTVEGTSNPNLYWYRQAAGRGLQLLFYSVGIGQISSEVPQNLSASRPQDRQFILSSKKLLLSDSGFYLCAWDLTGTGGSEAFFGQGTRLTVV.

The rearrangement joins TRBV15 to TRBJ2-1; 8 nucleotides align to TRBD2. The germline CDR1 and CDR2 sequences are LNHNV and YYDKDF (reference sequence). This CDR3 has 15 residues. V dropped 1 base and J dropped 6; count of bases not matched to a gene: 5. CDR3 DNA: TGTGCCACCAGCAGAGTGGAGCGGGAGTTCAATGAGCAGTTCTTC. Protein: CATSRVEREFNEQFF.

The V call is TRBV4-1, the J call TRBJ2-5, with TRBD1 as a possible D gene (5 bases). CDR3 length equals 17 residues. V was clipped by 0 bases and J by 4 bases, with 18 bases between them. The V gene's germline CDR1 is MGHRA and CDR2 YSYEKL. Here the CDR3 reads CASSQDRIGAGGETQYF. The CDR3 DNA sequence: TGCGCCAGCAGCCAAGATCGAATTGGGGCAGGTGGAGAGACCCAGTACTTC.

The rearrangement uses TRBV7-9 and TRBJ2-7, with a possible D match to TRBD1 (6 bases). V lost 5 bases, J lost 2 bases, and 16 bases lay in between. Looked up from germline, CDR1 is SEHNR and CDR2 is FQNEAQ (reference sequence). The CDR3 contains 15 residues. Here the CDR3 reads CASSLITGIAYEQYF. In DNA form, the CDR3 reads TGTGCCAGCAGCCTGATTACAGGGATAGCCTACGAGCAGTACTTC.

The chain uses TRBV2 and TRBJ2-7, with D perhaps being TRBD1 or TRBD2 (5 bases each). From germline, CDR1 is SNHLY and CDR2 FYNNEI. CDR3 length equals 12 residues. V was cut by 8 bases and J by 7 bases, with 15 bases left in between. The DNA of the CDR3 is TGTGCCAGCGTCCGGGGCCCGGGGGAGCAGTACTTC. This encodes CASVRGPGEQYF. Full variable domain (missing parts from reference TRBV2 and TRBJ2-7): EPEVTQTPSHQVTQMGQEVILRCVPISNHLYFYWYRQILGQKVEFLVSFYNNEISEKSEIFDDQFSVERPDGSNFTLKIRSTKLEDSAMYFCASVRGPGEQYFGPGTRLTVT.

The V and J genes are TRBV5-4 and TRBJ2-1; unclear D gene. Germline lookup yields CDR1 SGHNT and CDR2 YYREEE (reference sequence). The CDR3 runs 16 residues. V was pared by 4 bases and J by 7 bases, with 21 bases between. CDR3 amino acids: CASSTSDRLKLNEQFF. As DNA, the CDR3 is TGTGCCAGCAGCACCTCGGATAGGTTAAAATTAAATGAGCAGTTCTTC.

This clone was seen only once. The CDR3 spells CATSATGGIMNTEAFF. The CDR3 nucleotides read TGTGCCACCAGCGCAACAGGCGGCATCATGAACACTGAAGCTTTCTTT. This chain uses TRBV15 with TRBJ1-1; TRBD1 might be the D (5 bases). Per the germline V gene, CDR1 is LNHNV and CDR2 is YYDKDF (reference sequence). With 5 bases removed from V and 0 bases from J, the gap between germline ends came to 16 bases. This CDR3 comprises 16 residues.

The genes are TRBV30 and TRBJ2-1; 7 positions match TRBD2. The length of the CDR3 is 15 residues. Germline assignment: CDR1 GTSNPN and CDR2 SVGIG (reference sequence). V shed 4 bases and J 8 bases; nucleotides not matched to a gene: 14. The CDR3 loop is CAWNPTAGSSDEQFF. The CDR3, as DNA: TGTGCCTGGAACCCCACAGCGGGAAGTAGCGATGAGCAGTTCTTC.

This clone was detected only a few times. This sample includes further DNA sequences coding for the same CDR3. The V gene is TRBV5-6, the J gene TRBJ1-5, with D possibly matching TRBD1 (6 bases). This CDR3 spans 15 amino acids. The germline V and J ends were trimmed by 2 bases and 0 bases, with 9 bases remaining between them. From germline, CDR1 is SGHDT and CDR2 YYEEEE. CDR3 sequence (DNA): TGTGCCAGCAGCTTACAGGGTTATAGCAATCAGCCCCAGCATTTT. Its translation is CASSLQGYSNQPQHF.

The gene calls are TRBV5-1 and TRBJ2-4; 15 bases are shared with TRBD2. The CDR3 has 16 residues. V lost 3 bases to trimming and J lost 8 bases; unmatched junction nucleotides: 6. CDR1 SGHRS and CDR2 YFSETQ come from the germline V gene. The CDR3 nucleotides are TGCGCCAGCAGCTCGGGACTAGCGGGAGGAGCGGACATTCAGTACTTC. As protein: CASSSGLAGGADIQYF.

This sequence joins TRBV14 and TRBJ2-1; unclear D gene. Trimming took 1 base from V and 3 from J, leaving 13 bases between them. Germline CDR1 is SGHDN and CDR2 is FVKESK. The CDR3 extends over 16 amino acids. This CDR3 reads CASSQAARPIYNEQFF. In nucleotides, the CDR3 is TGTGCCAGCAGCCAAGCAGCAAGGCCTATCTACAATGAGCAGTTCTTC.